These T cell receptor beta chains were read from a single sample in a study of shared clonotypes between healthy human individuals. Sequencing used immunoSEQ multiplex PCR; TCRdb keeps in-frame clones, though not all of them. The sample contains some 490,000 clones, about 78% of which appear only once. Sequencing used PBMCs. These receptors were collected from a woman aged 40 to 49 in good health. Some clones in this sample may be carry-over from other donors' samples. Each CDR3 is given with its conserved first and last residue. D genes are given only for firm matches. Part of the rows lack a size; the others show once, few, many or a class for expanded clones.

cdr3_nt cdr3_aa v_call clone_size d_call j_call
TGCGCCAGCAGCCCGGACAAACTGGGCAATGAGCAGTTCTTC CASSPDKLGNEQFF TRBV5-1 - - TRBJ2-1
TGTGCCAGCAGCCTAGACAGGGTCAACGAGCAGTACTTC CASSLDRVNEQYF TRBV5-6 - TRBD1 TRBJ2-7
TGCGCCAGCAGCCCGATCCCCCGGACCGGCCAAGAGACCCAGTACTTC CASSPIPRTGQETQYF TRBV5-1 few - TRBJ2-5
TGTGCCAGCAGTTTAGGGGGCGGCACAGATACGCAGTATTTT CASSLGGGTDTQYF TRBV28 - - TRBJ2-3
TGTGCCTGGAGTCCCTTTGGGGGACTAGCCAAAAACATTCAGTACTTC CAWSPFGGLAKNIQYF TRBV30 - - TRBJ2-4
TGTGCCAGCGTCCCTTCCGGGAACACCGGGGAGCTGTTTTTT CASVPSGNTGELFF TRBV2 - - TRBJ2-2
TGCGCCAGCAGCCAAGGGCCGGGACTAGCGGACTACGAGCAGTACTTC CASSQGPGLADYEQYF TRBV4-3 - TRBD2 TRBJ2-7
TGTGCCACCCGGGCCGATGTCGGGACAGTATTCGACACCTTC CATRADVGTVFDTF TRBV10-3 many TRBD1 TRBJ1-2
TGTGCCTGGAAGTCTGCGCGGGACCCCTACAATGAGCAGTTCTTC CAWKSARDPYNEQFF TRBV30 - - TRBJ2-1
TGTGCTAGTGGTTTTTGGCGAGATAGCACAGATACGCAGTATTTT CASGFWRDSTDTQYF TRBV12-5 - - TRBJ2-3
TGTGCCAGCAGCCAAGGACGAGAACGCTGGGAAGGGACAGATACGCAGTATTTT CASSQGRERWEGTDTQYF TRBV14 - - TRBJ2-3
TGTGCCAGCAGTCCCGGGACTAGCGGGATTCGTGAGACCCAGTACTTC CASSPGTSGIRETQYF TRBV27 - TRBD2 TRBJ2-5
TGTGCCAGCAGTATAACGACTAGCGGGAGGGCCCGGATGAATGAGCAGTTCTTC CASSITTSGRARMNEQFF TRBV28 - TRBD2 TRBJ2-1
TGTGCCAGCAGTTACTCCCCGACAGGGACGAGGGAGCAGTACTTC CASSYSPTGTREQYF TRBV6-6 - TRBD1 TRBJ2-7
TGCGCCAGCAGCTTGCCCCAACTAGCGGGATTCACAGATACGCAGTATTTT CASSLPQLAGFTDTQYF TRBV5-1 - TRBD2 TRBJ2-3
TGTGCCAGCAGCTTAGGGGGTTCTGGGACCCAGTACTTC CASSLGGSGTQYF TRBV7-2 once - TRBJ2-5
TGTGCCAGCAGCTTTGGCCCCTACAATGAGCAGTTCTTC CASSFGPYNEQFF TRBV7-8 - - TRBJ2-1
TGTGCCAGCAGCCACCGACTAGCGGGGAACACCGGGGAGCTGTTTTTT CASSHRLAGNTGELFF TRBV13 - TRBD2 TRBJ2-2
TGTGCCAGCAGCCCATCTGGGGGGGACCTTTATAGCAATCAGCCCCAGCATTTT CASSPSGGDLYSNQPQHF TRBV7-9 - - TRBJ1-5
TGTGCCAGCAGCGCCAGCGGGAGATCCTACAATGAGCAGTTCTTC CASSASGRSYNEQFF TRBV9 - TRBD2 TRBJ2-1
TGTGCCAGCAGCCCCCCCAAGGCGCCCAGTTGGTACTTC CASSPPKAPSWYF TRBV11-2 - - TRBJ2-4
TGTGCCAGCAGCTTGGCGGGACAGGGGCTAGAAAAACTGTTTTTT CASSLAGQGLEKLFF TRBV5-8 - TRBD1 TRBJ1-4
TGCGCCAGCAGCCAAGTCCCCCTCAATGAGCAGTTCTTC CASSQVPLNEQFF TRBV4-3 - - TRBJ2-1
TGTGCCAGCAGCCCCCGTGAGGGACTAGCGGGAACTGAGCAGTTCTTC CASSPREGLAGTEQFF TRBV7-9 - TRBD2 TRBJ2-1
TGTGCCAGCAGCTTCCGAAGGCCCCAAGAGACCCAGTACTTC CASSFRRPQETQYF TRBV27 - - TRBJ2-5
TGTGCCAGCAGCTCATTTACTAGCCTCTCCTACGAGCAGTACTTC CASSSFTSLSYEQYF TRBV7-9 few - TRBJ2-7
TGTGCCAGCAGTTCAGCGGGAGTGGAGAATGAGCAGTTCTTC CASSSAGVENEQFF TRBV28 - TRBD2 TRBJ2-1
TGTGCCAGCAGCAAGGGGGCAGGACAGGGCGGTCAGCCCCAGCATTTT CASSKGAGQGGQPQHF TRBV7-2 - TRBD1 TRBJ1-5
TGTGCCAGCAGTTTGGCAGTTCGAGAGACCCAGTACTTC CASSLAVRETQYF TRBV28 - - TRBJ2-5
TGTGCCAGCAGTGACCCCACAGGGGGAATCTTTGGCTACACCTTC CASSDPTGGIFGYTF TRBV2 - TRBD1 TRBJ1-2
TGTGCCAGCAGCACCGCCGGGACAGATAGGGAGCAGTACTTC CASSTAGTDREQYF TRBV9 - TRBD1 TRBJ2-7
TGTGCCTGGCGGAGACTAGCGGGAGTGGGGTCAGATACGCAGTATTTT CAWRRLAGVGSDTQYF TRBV30 - TRBD2 TRBJ2-3
TGTGCCAGTAGTCTTCAGGGTACGGAGACCCAGTACTTC CASSLQGTETQYF TRBV19 - - TRBJ2-5
TGTGCCAGCAGCTTCAGGGTCAGGGCGAACACTGAAGCTTTCTTT CASSFRVRANTEAFF TRBV6-1 few - TRBJ1-1
TGTGCCAGCAGTGAGCGGGGTCGCTGGATGGGCACTGAAGCTTTCTTT CASSERGRWMGTEAFF TRBV6-1 - - TRBJ1-1
TGTGCCAGCAGTTTAGGCACAGGGCCCGAGCAGTACTTC CASSLGTGPEQYF TRBV27 - - TRBJ2-7
TGTGCCGGAAAGCGGCGGGGCACAGATACGCAGTATTTT CAGKRRGTDTQYF TRBV6-1 - - TRBJ2-3
TGTGCCAGCAGCTGGGGACAGGGGGCCTACGAGCAGTACTTC CASSWGQGAYEQYF TRBV11-3 - TRBD1 TRBJ2-7
TGCGCCAGCAGCCAAGATACGGCAGGGGCTGCAGATACGCAGTATTTT CASSQDTAGAADTQYF TRBV4-3 - - TRBJ2-3
TGTGCCAGTACCATCGGGGGGGGGAGCAATCAGCCCCAGCATTTT CASTIGGGSNQPQHF TRBV19 once - TRBJ1-5